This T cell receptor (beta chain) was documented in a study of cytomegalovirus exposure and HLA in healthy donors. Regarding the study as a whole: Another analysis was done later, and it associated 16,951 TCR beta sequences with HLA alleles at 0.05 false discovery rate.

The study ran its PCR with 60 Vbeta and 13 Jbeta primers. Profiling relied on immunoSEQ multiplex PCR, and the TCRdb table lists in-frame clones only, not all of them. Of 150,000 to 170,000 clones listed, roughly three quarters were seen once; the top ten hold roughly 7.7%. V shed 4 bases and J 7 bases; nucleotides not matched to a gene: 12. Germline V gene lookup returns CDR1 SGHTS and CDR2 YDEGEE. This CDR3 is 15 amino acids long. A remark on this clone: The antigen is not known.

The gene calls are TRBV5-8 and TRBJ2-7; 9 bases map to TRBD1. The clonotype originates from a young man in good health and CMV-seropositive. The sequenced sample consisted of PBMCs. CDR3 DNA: TGTGCCAGCAGCGTAAGGGACAGGGCTACTTGGGAGCAGTACTTC. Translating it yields CASSVRDRATWEQYF.